These 4 T cell receptor beta chains originate from one sample sequenced in a study of CD8 T cells in ankylosing spondylitis (dated by TCRdb to about 2017). The library was prepared using 5' RACE. The sequencer was an Illumina HiSeq 2500. TCRdb took the public reads, trimmed them with fastp at Q25, ran MiXCR for clone calling and kept in-frame beta chains. All rows with the same CDR3 protein become a single entry with the most common DNA and genes. This sample gives about 150,000 distinct CDR3 sequences in total; roughly 44% of them show up just once. Of the sample, approximately 16% is held by the ten largest clones. Material for sequencing was synovial fluid, either unsorted or a sorted T cell fraction (not recorded which). These receptors came from a male donor with ankylosing spondylitis.

This clonotype has only a few counts. V usage is TRBV13 and J usage is TRBJ2-1; no clear D. From germline, CDR1 is PRHDT and CDR2 FYEKMQ (reference sequence). The V end lost 3 bases, the J end lost 9 bases, and 9 bases lay between the germline ends. The CDR3 loop spans 12 amino acids. CDR3 loop: CASSLLDGEQFF. The CDR3 nucleotides read TGTGCCAGCAGCTTGTTAGATGGTGAGCAGTTCTTC.

This sequence joins TRBV28 and TRBJ1-5; weak D call: TRBD1 (6 bases). This CDR3 is 16 amino acids long. Per germline, CDR1 MDHEN and CDR2 SYDVKM. Trimming shortened V by 7 bases and J by 4 bases, and 20 bases separated the two germline ends. Written as DNA, the CDR3 is TGTGCCAGCACCCCTCTCCGGGGGGCTGGGAATCAGCCCCAGCATTTT. Residues: CASTPLRGAGNQPQHF. The full variable domain, in which reference TRBV28 and TRBJ1-5 provide the parts outside the CDR3, is DVKVTQSSRYLVKRTGEKVFLECVQDMDHENMFWYRQDPGLGLRLIYFSYDVKMKEKGDIPEGYSVSREKKERFSLILESASTNQTSMYLCASTPLRGAGNQPQHFGDGTRLSIL.

This clonotype was recorded once. The rearrangement links TRBV11-2 to TRBJ2-2; D is ambiguous. V was shortened by 1 base and J by 0 bases, with 18 bases between the two germline ends. CDR3 size: 19 residues. CDR1 and CDR2 from the germline V gene are SGHAT and FQNNGV. The CDR3 coding sequence is TGTGCCAGCAGCTTAGTCCCCAGGACCCTAACTGCGAACACCGGGGAGCTGTTTTTT. Protein sequence: CASSLVPRTLTANTGELFF.

J is TRBJ2-1 and V is TRBV27, with 9 positions matching TRBD1. V lost 3 bases, J lost 1 base, and 4 bases stayed unmatched. This CDR3 is built from 16 residues. Germline V gene data show CDR1 as MNHEY and CDR2 as SMNVEV (reference sequence). CDR3 sequence: CASSFFGQGSYNEQFF. The CDR3 DNA reads TGTGCCAGCAGTTTTTTTGGACAGGGGTCCTACAATGAGCAGTTCTTC.